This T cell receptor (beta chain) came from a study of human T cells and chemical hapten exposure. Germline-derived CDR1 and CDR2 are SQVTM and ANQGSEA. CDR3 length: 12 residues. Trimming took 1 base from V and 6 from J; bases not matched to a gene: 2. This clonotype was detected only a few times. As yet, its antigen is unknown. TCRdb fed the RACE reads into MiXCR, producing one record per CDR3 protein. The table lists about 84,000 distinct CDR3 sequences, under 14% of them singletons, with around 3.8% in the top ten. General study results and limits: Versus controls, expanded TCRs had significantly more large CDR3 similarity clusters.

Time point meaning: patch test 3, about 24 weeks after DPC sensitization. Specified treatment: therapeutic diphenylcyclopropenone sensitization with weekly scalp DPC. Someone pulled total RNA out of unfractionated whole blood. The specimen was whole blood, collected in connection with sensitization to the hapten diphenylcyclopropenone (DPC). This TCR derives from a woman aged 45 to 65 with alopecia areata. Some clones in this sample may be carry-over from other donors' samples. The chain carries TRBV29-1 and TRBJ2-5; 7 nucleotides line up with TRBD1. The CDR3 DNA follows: TGCAGCGTTGAAGGACAGGGAAAGACCCAGTACTTC. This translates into CSVEGQGKTQYF.